Listed below are T cell receptor beta chains from one sample, sequenced in a study of radiotherapy plus CTLA-4 blockade in lung cancer. The assay was immunoSEQ multiplex PCR, and TCRdb's table has in-frame clones only and misses some. The table lists tens of thousands of clones, roughly four fifths of them singletons, with 3% to 4.5% in the top ten. The source was peripheral blood, collected from a patient treated with radiotherapy plus ipilimumab. The receptor source for this set is a human donor with non-small cell lung cancer who had a complete response to radiotherapy plus ipilimumab. CDR3s include the opening cysteine and the closing phenylalanine or tryptophan. A D gene is named only where the DNA matches it firmly. Rows may omit the clone size; those that give it use once, few, many or a size class.

J gene: TRBJ2-5
D gene: NA
CDR3 length: 12
clone size: once
V gene: TRBV19
CDR3 protein: CASSSRGSYQYF
CDR3 DNA: TGTGCCAGTAGTTCCCGCGGATCATACCAGTACTTC

J gene: TRBJ2-7
D gene: TRBD1
CDR3 length: 12
clone size: NA
V gene: TRBV6-6
CDR3 protein: CASKGGGYEQYF
CDR3 DNA: TGTGCCAGCAAAGGGGGCGGCTACGAGCAGTACTTC

J gene: TRBJ1-1
D gene: TRBD1
CDR3 length: 14
clone size: few
V gene: TRBV19
CDR3 protein: CASSTGQDREGAFF
CDR3 DNA: TGTGCCAGTAGTACCGGACAGGATCGGGAGGGAGCTTTCTTT

J gene: TRBJ2-7
D gene: TRBD2
CDR3 length: 14
clone size: NA
V gene: TRBV7-8
CDR3 protein: CASSLELAGGEQYF
CDR3 DNA: TGTGCCAGCAGCTTAGAACTAGCGGGAGGAGAGCAGTACTTC

J gene: TRBJ2-7
D gene: NA
CDR3 length: 11
clone size: NA
V gene: TRBV20-1
CDR3 protein: CSGAGAYEQYF
CDR3 DNA: TGCAGTGGGGCAGGGGCCTACGAGCAGTACTTC

J gene: TRBJ1-2
D gene: NA
CDR3 length: 17
clone size: NA
V gene: TRBV2
CDR3 protein: CASFSGYFSQGRDGYTF
CDR3 DNA: TGTGCCAGCTTCTCGGGTTACTTTTCACAGGGTAGGGATGGCTACACCTTC

J gene: TRBJ1-2
D gene: NA
CDR3 length: 15
clone size: few
V gene: TRBV27
CDR3 protein: CASSLDSTFFYGYTF
CDR3 DNA: TGTGCCAGCAGTTTGGACAGTACCTTCTTCTATGGCTACACCTTC

J gene: TRBJ1-4
D gene: TRBD1
CDR3 length: 13
clone size: NA
V gene: TRBV18
CDR3 protein: CASSLDRGRKLFF
CDR3 DNA: TGTGCCAGCTCACTGGACAGGGGGCGGAAACTGTTTTTT

J gene: TRBJ2-7
D gene: NA
CDR3 length: 15
clone size: NA
V gene: TRBV4-3
CDR3 protein: CASSRGAVSSYEQYF
CDR3 DNA: TGCGCCAGCAGCCGGGGAGCGGTCAGCTCCTACGAGCAGTACTTC

J gene: TRBJ2-5
D gene: TRBD1
CDR3 length: 16
clone size: NA
V gene: TRBV2
CDR3 protein: CASSDWGQVVQETQYF
CDR3 DNA: TGTGCCAGCAGTGATTGGGGACAGGTAGTACAAGAGACCCAGTACTTC

J gene: TRBJ1-5
D gene: TRBD1
CDR3 length: 16
clone size: NA
V gene: TRBV18
CDR3 protein: CASSHSGTGGNQPQHF
CDR3 DNA: TGTGCCAGCTCACACTCCGGGACAGGGGGAAATCAGCCCCAGCATTTT

J gene: TRBJ2-7
D gene: TRBD2
CDR3 length: 14
clone size: NA
V gene: TRBV7-2
CDR3 protein: CASSLLTSGAEQYF
CDR3 DNA: TGTGCCAGCAGCTTACTGACTAGCGGGGCGGAGCAGTACTTC

J gene: TRBJ1-2
D gene: NA
CDR3 length: 16
clone size: NA
V gene: TRBV19
CDR3 protein: CASSIGGHVGGDGYTF
CDR3 DNA: TGTGCCAGTAGTATAGGAGGGCACGTTGGAGGGGATGGCTACACCTTC

J gene: TRBJ1-2
D gene: TRBD1
CDR3 length: 15
clone size: NA
V gene: TRBV6-5
CDR3 protein: CASSWAGQTNYGYTF
CDR3 DNA: TGTGCCAGCAGTTGGGCGGGACAGACTAACTATGGCTACACCTTC

J gene: TRBJ2-7
D gene: TRBD2
CDR3 length: 15
clone size: NA
V gene: TRBV19
CDR3 protein: CASSMLLAGAYEQYF
CDR3 DNA: TGTGCCAGTAGTATGTTACTAGCGGGAGCCTACGAGCAGTACTTC

J gene: TRBJ1-6
D gene: NA
CDR3 length: 15
clone size: few
V gene: TRBV5-1
CDR3 protein: CASSLIAESGSPLHF
CDR3 DNA: TGCGCCAGCAGCTTGATTGCAGAATCGGGTTCACCCCTCCACTTT

J gene: TRBJ2-3
D gene: NA
CDR3 length: 16
clone size: NA
V gene: TRBV5-1
CDR3 protein: CASSVSRVGGPDTQYF
CDR3 DNA: TGCGCCAGCAGCGTTTCCCGGGTCGGGGGTCCAGATACGCAGTATTTT

J gene: TRBJ2-1
D gene: NA
CDR3 length: 10
clone size: NA
V gene: TRBV5-1
CDR3 protein: CASSGRRQFF
CDR3 DNA: TGCGCCAGCAGCGGGAGGAGGCAGTTCTTC

J gene: TRBJ1-5
D gene: TRBD1
CDR3 length: 14
clone size: NA
V gene: TRBV6-5
CDR3 protein: CASRRDRGHQPQHF
CDR3 DNA: TGTGCCAGCCGAAGGGACAGGGGGCATCAGCCCCAGCATTTT

J gene: TRBJ1-6
D gene: NA
CDR3 length: 17
clone size: few
V gene: TRBV6-1
CDR3 protein: CASSDKRGDIRNSPLHF
CDR3 DNA: TGTGCCAGCAGTGACAAGCGCGGAGATATAAGGAATTCACCCCTCCACTTT

J gene: TRBJ2-1
D gene: NA
CDR3 length: 13
clone size: NA
V gene: TRBV19
CDR3 protein: CASSGAVYNEQFF
CDR3 DNA: TGTGCCAGTAGTGGAGCGGTCTACAATGAGCAGTTCTTC

J gene: TRBJ1-1
D gene: NA
CDR3 length: 15
clone size: few
V gene: TRBV19
CDR3 protein: CASSIPGQRNTEAFF
CDR3 DNA: TGTGCCAGTAGTATACCGGGACAACGGAACACTGAAGCTTTCTTT

J gene: TRBJ1-1
D gene: NA
CDR3 length: 14
clone size: NA
V gene: TRBV4-1
CDR3 protein: CASSQEVRDTEAFF
CDR3 DNA: TGCGCCAGCAGCCAAGAGGTAAGAGACACTGAAGCTTTCTTT

J gene: TRBJ2-3
D gene: TRBD2
CDR3 length: 16
clone size: once
V gene: TRBV7-2
CDR3 protein: CASSPGTSGGADTQYF
CDR3 DNA: TGTGCCAGCAGCCCTGGGACTAGCGGGGGGGCTGATACGCAGTATTTT

J gene: TRBJ1-2
D gene: NA
CDR3 length: 14
clone size: NA
V gene: TRBV6-5
CDR3 protein: CASGLTGVNYGYTF
CDR3 DNA: TGTGCCAGCGGCCTTACGGGGGTAAACTATGGCTACACCTTC

J gene: TRBJ2-3
D gene: NA
CDR3 length: 14
clone size: NA
V gene: TRBV15
CDR3 protein: CATSGGGGADTQYF
CDR3 DNA: TGTGCCACCAGCGGGGGAGGAGGGGCAGATACGCAGTATTTT

J gene: TRBJ1-5
D gene: NA
CDR3 length: 13
clone size: NA
V gene: TRBV18
CDR3 protein: CASSGQFDQPQHF
CDR3 DNA: TGTGCCAGCTCCGGACAGTTCGATCAGCCCCAGCATTTT

J gene: TRBJ1-3
D gene: NA
CDR3 length: 14
clone size: NA
V gene: TRBV6-5
CDR3 protein: CASRPQGAGNTIYF
CDR3 DNA: TGTGCCAGCAGGCCACAGGGAGCTGGAAACACCATATATTTT

J gene: TRBJ1-2
D gene: NA
CDR3 length: 12
clone size: few
V gene: TRBV10-3
CDR3 protein: CAIKEENYGYTF
CDR3 DNA: TGTGCCATCAAGGAGGAGAACTATGGCTACACCTTC

J gene: TRBJ1-2
D gene: NA
CDR3 length: 12
clone size: NA
V gene: TRBV6-6
CDR3 protein: CASLLGGFSYTF
CDR3 DNA: TGTGCCAGCCTACTCGGGGGATTTAGCTACACCTTC

J gene: TRBJ2-3
D gene: NA
CDR3 length: 11
clone size: NA
V gene: TRBV6-6
CDR3 protein: CASGPLDTQYF
CDR3 DNA: TGTGCCAGCGGCCCTTTGGATACGCAGTATTTT